Sequencing of this TCR beta chain was carried out in a study of early T cells in non-severe SARS-CoV-2 infection. At the level of the study: From unsorted whole blood, bulk RNA was sequenced, and the chains remained unpaired. Findings and caveats of the study: Clonotype matching in VDJdb favored anti-spike CD8 responses and did not capture private and CD4 specificities.

Tagging with unique molecular identifiers was applied to individual cDNA molecules. TCRdb redid the calling of the 5' RACE reads with MiXCR, one entry per CDR3 protein. Here the sample spans tens of thousands of distinct CDR3 sequences, over 5% being singletons. There are 14 residues in the CDR3. Trimming at V came to 1 base and at J to 6 bases, leaving 1 base not matched to a gene. Looked up from germline, CDR1 is MDHEN and CDR2 is SYDVKM. This clonotype came up many times. Its specificity is unknown. This sequence was found in an adult who was a healthcare worker with PCR-confirmed SARS-CoV-2 infection or an uninfected control (not recorded which). The rearrangement links TRBV28 to TRBJ1-2; 11 nucleotides agree with TRBD1. The sequenced sample consisted of whole blood. The CDR3 region is CASSLLGQGDGYTF. The CDR3 DNA is TGTGCCAGCAGTTTATTGGGACAGGGGGATGGCTACACCTTC.